This T cell receptor (beta chain) was profiled in a study of T cell responses to AZD1222 COVID-19 vaccine. For the study at large: Investigators merged groups given second doses at roughly 4 or roughly 12 weeks.

Remarks on this clone: The target antigen is unknown.

General study points: Targeting of unmutated variant regions was reportedly seen in nearly half of spike-specific TCRs. Across spike, vaccine-associated CD4 TCRs were found, dominant at 160-218 and 743-854.

Produced via immunoSEQ multiplex PCR; TCRdb's table is partial and in-frame only. This sample has approximately 180,000 clones, with 92% found just once. Germline-derived CDR1 and CDR2 are MNHEY and SVGEGT. The CDR3 runs to 19 residues. V dropped 4 bases and J dropped 4; count of bases not matched to a gene: 13. V is TRBV6-2 or TRBV6-3 and J is TRBJ2-1, with 13 bases lining up with TRBD2. This receptor was identified in an adult in good health. Specimen: peripheral blood, collected on day 0 of AZD1222 vaccination. Here the CDR3 reads CASSFTTSGRLGGYNEQFF. The DNA for the CDR3 is TGTGCCAGCAGTTTCACGACTAGCGGGAGGTTGGGGGGGTACAATGAGCAGTTCTTC.